This entry is about one T cell receptor (beta chain). The sample is drawn from a study of CD8 T cells in Susac syndrome. With random hexamers, reverse transcription was performed on about 0.5 to 1 ug of RNA. MiXCR, run by TCRdb on the immunoSEQ multiplex PCR reads, gives a single entry per CDR3 protein. The repertoire consists of some 260,000 distinct CDR3 sequences, with approximately 84% occurring once and the leading ten covering around 0.11%. Germline assignment: CDR1 MNHEY and CDR2 SMNVEV (reference sequence). The trim removed 4 bases at V and 0 bases at J, leaving 7 bases unmatched. The CDR3 runs 16 residues.

Sequenced sample: CD8+ T cells from PBMCs. The sequence was obtained from a human donor with multiple sclerosis. This chain connects TRBV27 to TRBJ2-7; TRBD2 agrees at 9 bases. In nucleotides, the CDR3 is TGTGCCAGCAGTTACTCTAGCGGGGAGAGCTCCTACGAGCAGTACTTC. Protein sequence: CASSYSSGESSYEQYF.